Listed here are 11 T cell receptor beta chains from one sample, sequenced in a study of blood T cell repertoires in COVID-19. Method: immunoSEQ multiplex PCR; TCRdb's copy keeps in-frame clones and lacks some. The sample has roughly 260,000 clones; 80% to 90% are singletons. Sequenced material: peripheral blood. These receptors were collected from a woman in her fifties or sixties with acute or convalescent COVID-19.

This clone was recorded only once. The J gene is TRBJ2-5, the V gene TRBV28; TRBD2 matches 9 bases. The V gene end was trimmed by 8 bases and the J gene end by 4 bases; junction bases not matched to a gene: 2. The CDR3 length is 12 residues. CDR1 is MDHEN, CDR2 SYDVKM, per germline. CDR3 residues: CASHSGGETQYF. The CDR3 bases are TGTGCCAGCCATAGCGGGGGAGAGACCCAGTACTTC. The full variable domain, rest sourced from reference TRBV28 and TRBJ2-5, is DVKVTQSSRYLVKRTGEKVFLECVQDMDHENMFWYRQDPGLGLRLIYFSYDVKMKEKGDIPEGYSVSREKKERFSLILESASTNQTSMYLCASHSGGETQYFGPGTRLLVL.

The CDR3 region is CASSGTGYGYTF. In nucleotides, the CDR3 is TGTGCCAGCAGTGGGACAGGGTACGGCTACACCTTC. This rearrangement joins TRBV28 to TRBJ1-2, with 9 bases aligning to TRBD1. The CDR3 runs to 12 residues. The V and J ends lost 5 bases and 8 bases, in that order; junction bases with no gene match: 3. Germline V gene sequence: CDR1 MDHEN, CDR2 SYDVKM.

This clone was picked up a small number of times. The CDR3: CASSSLRGNEQYF. The CDR3 nucleotides are TGTGCCAGCAGCTCCCTCAGGGGGAACGAGCAGTACTTC. The chain combines TRBV7-2 with TRBJ2-7, with 7 bases aligning to TRBD1. V shed 4 bases, J shed 5 bases, and the junction held 5 bases outside the gene matches. This CDR3 spans 13 amino acids. Looked up from germline, CDR1 is SGHTA and CDR2 is FQGNSA.

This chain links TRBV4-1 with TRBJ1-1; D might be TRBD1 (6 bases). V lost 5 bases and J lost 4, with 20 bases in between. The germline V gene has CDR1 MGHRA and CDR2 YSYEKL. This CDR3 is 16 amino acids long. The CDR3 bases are TGCGCCAGCAGCTTTGCTACAGGGTATTCAGGCACTGAAGCTTTCTTT. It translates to CASSFATGYSGTEAFF.

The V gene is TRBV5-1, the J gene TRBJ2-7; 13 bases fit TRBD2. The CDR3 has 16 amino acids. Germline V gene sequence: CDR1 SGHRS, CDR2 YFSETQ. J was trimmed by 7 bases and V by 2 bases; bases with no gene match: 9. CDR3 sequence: CASSLPRTSGSSEQYF. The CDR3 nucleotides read TGCGCCAGCAGCTTACCGCGGACTAGCGGGAGTAGTGAGCAGTACTTC.

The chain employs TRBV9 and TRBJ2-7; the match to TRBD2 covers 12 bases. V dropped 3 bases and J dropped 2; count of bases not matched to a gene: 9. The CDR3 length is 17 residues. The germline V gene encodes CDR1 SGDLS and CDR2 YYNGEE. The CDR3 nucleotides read TGTGCCAGCAGCGGGGGACTAGCGGGCCCTGTACCCTACGAGCAGTACTTC. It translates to CASSGGLAGPVPYEQYF.

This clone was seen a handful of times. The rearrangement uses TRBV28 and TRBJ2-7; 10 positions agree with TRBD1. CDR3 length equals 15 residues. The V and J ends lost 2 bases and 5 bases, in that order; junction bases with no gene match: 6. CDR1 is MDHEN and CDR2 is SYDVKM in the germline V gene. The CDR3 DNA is TGTGCCAGCAGTTTACCCCGGACAGGGGGGAACGAGCAGTACTTC. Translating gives CASSLPRTGGNEQYF.

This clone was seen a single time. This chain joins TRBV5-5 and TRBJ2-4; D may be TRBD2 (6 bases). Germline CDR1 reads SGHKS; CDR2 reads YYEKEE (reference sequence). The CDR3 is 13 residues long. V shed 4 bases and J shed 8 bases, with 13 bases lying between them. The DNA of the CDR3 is TGTGCCAGCAGCCTCCCGGGGGAGGACATTCAGTACTTC. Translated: CASSLPGEDIQYF.

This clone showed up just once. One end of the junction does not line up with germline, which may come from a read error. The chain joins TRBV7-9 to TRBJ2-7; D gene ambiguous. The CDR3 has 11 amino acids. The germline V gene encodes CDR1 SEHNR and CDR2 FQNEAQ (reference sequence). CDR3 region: CASSLSSEQYF. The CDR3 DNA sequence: TGTGCCAGCAGCTTATCCTCCGAGCAGTACTTC.

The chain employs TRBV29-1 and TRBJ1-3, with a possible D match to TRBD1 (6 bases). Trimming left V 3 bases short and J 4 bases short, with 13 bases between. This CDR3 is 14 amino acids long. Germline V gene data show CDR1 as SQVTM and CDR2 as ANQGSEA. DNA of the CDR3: TGCAGCGTTGAGGGGGGGCGGTTAGGAAACACCATATATTTT. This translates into CSVEGGRLGNTIYF.

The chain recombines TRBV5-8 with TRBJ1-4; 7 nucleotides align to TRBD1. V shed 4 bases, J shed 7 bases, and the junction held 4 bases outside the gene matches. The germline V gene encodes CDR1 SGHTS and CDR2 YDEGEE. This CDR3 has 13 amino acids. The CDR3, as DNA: TGTGCCAGCAGCCTCCGACAGGGTGAAAAACTGTTTTTT. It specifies CASSLRQGEKLFF.